The 27 T cell receptor beta chains below come from one sample, sequenced in a study of blood T cell repertoires in COVID-19. Generated by immunoSEQ multiplex PCR, the TCRdb table keeps only in-frame clones and is missing some. This sample yields 120,000 or so clones, of which around three quarters are seen a single time; roughly 2% belongs to the top ten. The sample taken for sequencing was peripheral blood. These receptors were taken from a woman between 70 and 85 years old with acute or convalescent COVID-19.

This CDR3 reads CASSLGLGNTIYF. The CDR3 DNA is TGTGCCAGCAGCTTGGGACTCGGAAACACCATATATTTT. The chain employs TRBV11-3 and TRBJ1-3; TRBD1 is a possible D gene (5 bases). The V and J ends lost 3 bases and 4 bases respectively, with 7 bases between them. Germline V gene lookup returns CDR1 SGHNT and CDR2 YENEEA. The CDR3 consists of 13 residues.

V is TRBV5-4 and J is TRBJ2-7; 9 nucleotides agree with TRBD1. After removal of 3 bases from V and 6 bases from J, the junction contained 4 bases not matched to a gene. Germline assignment: CDR1 SGHNT and CDR2 YYREEE (reference sequence). The CDR3 contains 13 residues. CDR3 coding DNA: TGTGCCAGCAGCTCACAGGGGGCTTCCGAGCAGTACTTC. Its translation: CASSSQGASEQYF.

The chain combines TRBV11-2 with TRBJ1-1, with 7 bases lining up with TRBD1. Germline loops: CDR1 SGHAT, CDR2 FQNNGV. Unmatched junction bases numbered 6, after V lost 5 bases and J lost 0 bases. This CDR3 has 15 residues. The chain's CDR3 is CASSPRTGVNTEAFF. In nucleotides, the CDR3 is TGTGCCAGCAGCCCCCGGACAGGAGTGAACACTGAAGCTTTCTTT. Filled out from reference TRBV11-2 and TRBJ1-1, the complete variable domain reads EAGVAQSPRYKIIEKRQSVAFWCNPISGHATLYWYQQILGQGPKLLIQFQNNGVVDDSQLPKDRFSAERLKGVDSTLKIQPAKLEDSAVYLCASSPRTGVNTEAFFGQGTRLTVV.

The J gene is TRBJ2-7, the V gene TRBV4-2, with 9 positions matching TRBD2. Trimming cost V 4 bases and J 0 bases; bases outside gene matches: 1. Germline V gives CDR1 LGHNA, CDR2 YNFKEQ. This CDR3 spans 14 amino acids. CDR3 nucleotides: TGTGCCAGCAGCCTTAGCGGGAGCTCCTACGAGCAGTACTTC. It encodes CASSLSGSSYEQYF.

This clone occurred a few times. The V call is TRBV11-2, the J call TRBJ2-2, with D tentatively TRBD1 (6 bases). CDR1 is SGHAT and CDR2 is FQNNGV in the germline V gene. Trimming shortened V by 1 base and J by 1 base, and 16 bases separated the two germline ends. This CDR3 is built from 18 residues. For the CDR3, the DNA is TGTGCCAGCAGCTTAGGGGCAGGGGCAATGGGGAACACCGGGGAGCTGTTTTTT. Its protein is CASSLGAGAMGNTGELFF. Together with reference TRBV11-2 and TRBJ2-2, the CDR3 gives the full variable domain: EAGVAQSPRYKIIEKRQSVAFWCNPISGHATLYWYQQILGQGPKLLIQFQNNGVVDDSQLPKDRFSAERLKGVDSTLKIQPAKLEDSAVYLCASSLGAGAMGNTGELFFGEGSRLTVL.

The rearrangement links TRBV11-2 to TRBJ2-5, with 11 bases aligning to TRBD2. The V gene end was trimmed by 1 base and the J gene end by 5 bases; junction bases not matched to a gene: 9. Germline V gene lookup returns CDR1 SGHAT and CDR2 FQNNGV. CDR3 length: 17 residues. This chain's CDR3 is CASSLGGLAGGGETQYF. CDR3 sequence (DNA): TGTGCCAGCAGCTTAGGAGGCCTAGCGGGAGGTGGGGAGACCCAGTACTTC.

The chain carries TRBV2 and TRBJ1-3; D uncertain. CDR1 is SNHLY, CDR2 FYNNEI, per germline. The CDR3 totals 14 residues. V lost 6 bases to trimming and J lost 3 bases, with 12 bases between them. In nucleotides, the CDR3 is TGTGCCAGCAGGATCTCAGATATTGGAAACACCATATATTTT. Encoded protein: CASRISDIGNTIYF.

This chain links TRBV7-2 with TRBJ2-5; D uncertain. The V gene lost 5 bases and the J gene lost 4 bases, with 14 bases spanning the gap. Looked up from germline, CDR1 is SGHTA and CDR2 is FQGNSA. The CDR3 has 14 amino acids. CDR3 coding DNA: TGTGCCAGCAGCGCTTGGGCTTCCTCAGAGACCCAGTACTTC. Translating gives CASSAWASSETQYF.

The CDR3 sequence: CASSPTSVGGYTF. The CDR3 nucleotides read TGTGCCAGCAGCCCTACTTCCGTTGGTGGCTACACCTTC. The rearrangement links TRBV7-9 to TRBJ1-2; D remains ambiguous. From germline, CDR1 is SEHNR and CDR2 FQNEAQ (reference sequence). This CDR3 region has 13 residues. V was clipped by 5 bases and J by 7 bases, with 14 bases between them.

This clone was found once. V is TRBV3-1 (or the pseudogene TRBV3-2) and J is TRBJ1-1; 11 bases fit TRBD1. The germline V gene has CDR1 LGHDT and CDR2 YNNKEL (reference sequence). The CDR3 runs 16 residues. With 1 base clipped from V and 7 bases from J, the junction kept 8 bases outside the gene matches. CDR3 sequence reads: CASSQVFTDRGLEAFF. The CDR3, as DNA: TGTGCCAGCAGCCAAGTATTTACGGACAGGGGGCTTGAAGCTTTCTTT.

The chain combines TRBV28 with TRBJ1-3; D is uncertain. This CDR3 has 14 amino acids. The V end was cut by 4 bases, the J end by 0 bases, with 7 bases between. Germline V gene data show CDR1 as MDHEN and CDR2 as SYDVKM. The CDR3 protein is CASSWAGSGNTIYF. The CDR3 nucleotides are TGTGCCAGCAGTTGGGCGGGCTCTGGAAACACCATATATTTT. Supplemented by reference TRBV28 and TRBJ1-3, the full variable domain reads DVKVTQSSRYLVKRTGEKVFLECVQDMDHENMFWYRQDPGLGLRLIYFSYDVKMKEKGDIPEGYSVSREKKERFSLILESASTNQTSMYLCASSWAGSGNTIYFGEGSWLTVV.

The chain uses TRBV7-8 and TRBJ1-2; the match to TRBD1 covers 10 bases. V was clipped by 5 bases and J by 6 bases; unmatched bases: 3. Germline lookup yields CDR1 SGHVS and CDR2 FQNEAQ. The CDR3 is 13 amino acids. The CDR3 sequence is CASSRGTGDGYTF. The CDR3 DNA reads as TGTGCCAGCAGCCGCGGGACAGGGGATGGCTACACCTTC.

The chain links TRBV19 to TRBJ2-3, with 11 positions matching TRBD1. V shed 4 bases and J 4 bases; nucleotides not matched to a gene: 7. Germline-derived CDR1 and CDR2 are LNHDA and SQIVND (reference sequence). CDR3 length equals 16 residues. CDR3 in amino acids: CASSKGAGQGADTQYF. As DNA, the CDR3 is TGTGCCAGTAGTAAAGGGGCGGGACAGGGGGCAGATACGCAGTATTTT.

The sample holds one count of this clone. This chain uses TRBV5-1 with TRBJ2-7; a possible D gene is TRBD1 (5 bases). This CDR3 spans 15 amino acids. In germline, CDR1 is SGHRS, CDR2 YFSETQ. Trimming shortened V by 0 bases and J by 2 bases, and 12 bases separated the two germline ends. The CDR3 coding sequence is TGCGCCAGCAGCTTGGTTGGGGCGGCTGCCTACGAGCAGTACTTC. Encoded protein: CASSLVGAAAYEQYF.

This rearrangement joins TRBV19 to TRBJ1-1; 7 bases are shared with TRBD1. Germline values: CDR1 LNHDA, CDR2 SQIVND (reference sequence). The CDR3 is 12 residues long. Germline trimming cut 5 bases from V and 4 bases from J; bases unmatched to any gene: 1. CDR3 region: CASSGDSTEAFF. DNA for the CDR3: TGTGCCAGTAGTGGGGACAGCACTGAAGCTTTCTTT.

This clone was seen at least ten times. The rearrangement links TRBV6-5 to TRBJ2-7; D perhaps matches TRBD2 (6 bases). V was cut by 0 bases and J by 5 bases, with 17 bases left in between. This CDR3 spans 16 amino acids. Germline V CDR1 and CDR2: MNHEY, SVGAGI. The CDR3 region is CASSYSIGEAGNEQYF. Here the CDR3 DNA reads TGTGCCAGCAGTTACTCGATTGGGGAGGCGGGGAACGAGCAGTACTTC.

This clone occurred a few times. The V gene is TRBV9, the J gene TRBJ1-4, with 8 bases that match TRBD1. The germline CDR1 and CDR2 sequences are SGDLS and YYNGEE. The ends lost 4 bases at V and 8 bases at J; junction bases unmatched: 7. CDR3 length equals 14 residues. This CDR3 reads CASSKSRTGEKLFF. The DNA for the CDR3 is TGTGCCAGCAGCAAATCCAGGACAGGGGAAAAACTGTTTTTT.

The chain is built from TRBV29-1 and TRBJ2-5; TRBD1 is a possible D gene (6 bases). V shed 7 bases and J shed 5 bases, with 17 bases lying between them. CDR3 length: 13 residues. Per germline, CDR1 SQVTM and CDR2 ANQGSEA. The CDR3: CSAAWGQGETQYF. The CDR3 nucleotides are TGCAGCGCAGCTTGGGGGCAGGGGGAGACCCAGTACTTC.

This chain connects TRBV3-1 (or the pseudogene TRBV3-2) to TRBJ2-5; 12 nucleotides line up with TRBD2. This CDR3 has 15 amino acids. CDR1 is LGHDT, CDR2 YNNKEL, per germline (reference sequence). V trimming: 3 bases; J trimming: 5 bases; junction bases outside the gene matches: 4. The CDR3 region is CASSQRTSGKETQYF. CDR3 coding DNA: TGTGCCAGCAGCCAGCGGACTAGCGGGAAGGAGACCCAGTACTTC.

The V call is TRBV6-5, the J call TRBJ2-4, with TRBD1 matching 9 bases. This CDR3 comprises 15 residues. J gave up 8 bases and V 2 bases, and 7 bases lay outside the gene matches. Germline CDR1 reads MNHEY; CDR2 reads SVGAGI. The DNA for the CDR3 is TGTGCCAGCAGTTACCGGACAGGGGCCACAGACATTCAGTACTTC. Encoded protein: CASSYRTGATDIQYF.

As regards this clone: Other DNA sequences of this sample code for an identical CDR3. The rearrangement uses TRBV25-1 and TRBJ1-1; D not resolved. This CDR3 comprises 13 residues. Germline CDR1 and CDR2: MGHDK and SYGVNS. The germline V and J ends were trimmed by 5 bases and 1 base, with 8 bases remaining between them. The CDR3 region is CASSYPGNTEAFF. CDR3 coding DNA: TGTGCCAGCAGTTACCCGGGGAACACTGAAGCTTTCTTT.

The chain carries TRBV18 and TRBJ1-6; 7 bases align to TRBD1. The germline V gene has CDR1 KGHSH and CDR2 LQKENI. This CDR3 has 17 amino acids. The V and J ends lost 3 bases and 4 bases, in that order; junction bases with no gene match: 9. For the CDR3, the DNA is TGTGCCAGCTCACCGTACGCCACAGGGGCGTATAATTCACCCCTCCACTTT. Translation: CASSPYATGAYNSPLHF.

The rearrangement joins TRBV7-2 to TRBJ1-1, with 7 bases matching TRBD1. V was pared by 3 bases and J by 7 bases, with 5 bases of the junction left unmatched. CDR1 is SGHTA and CDR2 is FQGNSA in the germline V gene. The CDR3 extends over 13 amino acids. CDR3 DNA sequence: TGTGCCAGCAGCTTGACAGGGTATGATGAAGCTTTCTTT. Encoded protein: CASSLTGYDEAFF.

The chain joins TRBV19 to TRBJ1-5; no firm D call. The V end was cut by 3 bases, the J end by 3 bases, with 9 bases between. CDR1 LNHDA and CDR2 SQIVND come from the germline V gene (reference sequence). The CDR3 has 14 residues. As DNA, the CDR3 is TGTGCCAGTAGTATGAGAGGAGTCAATCAGCCCCAGCATTTT. This sequence encodes CASSMRGVNQPQHF.

This chain joins TRBV4-1 and TRBJ2-7, with 12 positions matching TRBD1. The ends lost 0 bases at V and 7 bases at J; junction bases unmatched: 7. The CDR3 runs to 16 residues. Looked up from germline, CDR1 is MGHRA and CDR2 is YSYEKL. Written as DNA, the CDR3 is TGCGCCAGCAGCCAAGACCCGGGACAGGGGGCGCATGAGCAGTACTTC. This gives the protein CASSQDPGQGAHEQYF.

This chain joins TRBV7-9 and TRBJ2-3, with no clear D. Germline V gene lookup returns CDR1 SEHNR and CDR2 FQNEAQ (reference sequence). This CDR3 is 11 amino acids long. V lost 8 bases to trimming and J lost 6 bases, with 9 bases between them. Here the CDR3 DNA reads TGTGCCAGCTGGGCTCCGGATACGCAGTATTTT. This codes for CASWAPDTQYF.

This rearrangement joins TRBV5-8 to TRBJ2-6; perhaps TRBD2 as D (5 bases). V lost 0 bases and J lost 3, with 7 bases in between. Germline V gives CDR1 SGHTS, CDR2 YDEGEE. This CDR3 comprises 15 residues. CDR3 bases: TGTGCCAGCAGCTTGGGACTAAATGGGGCCAACGTCCTGACTTTC. This gives the protein CASSLGLNGANVLTF.